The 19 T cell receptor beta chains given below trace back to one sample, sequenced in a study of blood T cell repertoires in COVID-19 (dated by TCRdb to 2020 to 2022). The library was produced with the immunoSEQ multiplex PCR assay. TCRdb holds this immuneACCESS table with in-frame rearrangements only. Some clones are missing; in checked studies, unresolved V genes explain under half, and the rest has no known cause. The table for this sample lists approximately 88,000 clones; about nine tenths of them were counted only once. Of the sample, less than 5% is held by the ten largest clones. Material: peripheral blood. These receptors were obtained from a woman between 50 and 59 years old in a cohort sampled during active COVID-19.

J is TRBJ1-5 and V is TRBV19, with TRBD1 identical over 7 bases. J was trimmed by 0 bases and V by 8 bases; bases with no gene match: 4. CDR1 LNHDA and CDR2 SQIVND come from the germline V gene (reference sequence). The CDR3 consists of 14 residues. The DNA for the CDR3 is TGTGCCAGTCGGAACAGGGGTAGCAATCAGCCCCAGCATTTT. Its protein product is CASRNRGSNQPQHF.

The chain's CDR3 is CATSDPGLPNTGELFF. Written as DNA, the CDR3 is TGTGCCACCTCCGACCCGGGACTGCCGAACACCGGGGAGCTGTTTTTT. The rearrangement joins TRBV10-3 to TRBJ2-2, with D perhaps matching TRBD2 (6 bases). Germline values: CDR1 ENHRY, CDR2 SYGVKD. V was clipped by 10 bases and J by 0 bases, with 18 bases between them. The CDR3 spans 16 residues.

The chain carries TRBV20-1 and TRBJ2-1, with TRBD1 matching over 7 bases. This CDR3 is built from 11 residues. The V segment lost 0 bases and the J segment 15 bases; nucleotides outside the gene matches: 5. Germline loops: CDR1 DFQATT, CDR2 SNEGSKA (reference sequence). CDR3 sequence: CSARDTGAPFF. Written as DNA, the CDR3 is TGCAGTGCTAGAGATACAGGGGCGCCGTTCTTC.

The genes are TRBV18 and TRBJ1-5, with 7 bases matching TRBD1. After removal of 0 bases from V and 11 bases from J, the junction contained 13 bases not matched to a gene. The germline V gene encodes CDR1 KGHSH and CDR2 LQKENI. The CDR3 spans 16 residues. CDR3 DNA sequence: TGTGCCAGCTCACCACCGTCCGAGACAGGGAACGGGGCCCAGCATTTT. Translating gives CASSPPSETGNGAQHF.

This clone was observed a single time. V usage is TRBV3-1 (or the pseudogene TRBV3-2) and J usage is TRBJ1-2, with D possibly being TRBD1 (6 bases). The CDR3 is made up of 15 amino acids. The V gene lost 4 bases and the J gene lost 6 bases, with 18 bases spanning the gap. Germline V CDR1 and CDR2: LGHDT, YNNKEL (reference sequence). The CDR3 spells CASSPRGGQVHGYTF. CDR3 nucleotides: TGTGCCAGCAGCCCCAGGGGCGGACAAGTTCATGGCTACACCTTC.

This CDR3 is CASSHGGEVGEQFF. The CDR3 region has the DNA TGTGCCAGTAGCCACGGGGGGGAGGTCGGTGAGCAGTTCTTC. This sequence joins TRBV19 and TRBJ2-1, with TRBD2 matching 8 bases. The V gene's germline CDR1 is LNHDA and CDR2 SQIVND (reference sequence). The CDR3 has 14 amino acids. The ends lost 6 bases at V and 9 bases at J; junction bases unmatched: 10.

The CDR3 DNA follows: TGTGCCAGCAGCTCGGACAGGTCCTACGAGCAGTACTTC. It codes for CASSSDRSYEQYF. The chain has TRBV11-2 and TRBJ2-7; 7 positions agree with TRBD1. Per germline, CDR1 SGHAT and CDR2 FQNNGV. The CDR3 covers 13 residues. V gave up 4 bases and J gave up 1 base; unmatched junction bases: 1.

CDR3 nucleotide sequence: TGTGCCAGCAGTGTGCAGAACGCAGGGGAGACCCAGTACTTC. As protein: CASSVQNAGETQYF. This chain joins TRBV28 and TRBJ2-5; possible D gene TRBD1, 5 bases. From germline, CDR1 is MDHEN and CDR2 SYDVKM. The ends were cut back, 5 bases at V and 5 bases at J, with 15 bases in the middle. The CDR3 has 14 residues.

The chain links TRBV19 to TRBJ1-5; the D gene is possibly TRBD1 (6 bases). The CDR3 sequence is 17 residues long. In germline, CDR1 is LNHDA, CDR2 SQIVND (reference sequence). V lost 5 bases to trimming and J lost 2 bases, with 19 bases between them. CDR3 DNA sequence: TGTGCCAGTAGTCGGACAGAACCGGCATATGGCAATCAGCCCCAGCATTTT. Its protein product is CASSRTEPAYGNQPQHF.

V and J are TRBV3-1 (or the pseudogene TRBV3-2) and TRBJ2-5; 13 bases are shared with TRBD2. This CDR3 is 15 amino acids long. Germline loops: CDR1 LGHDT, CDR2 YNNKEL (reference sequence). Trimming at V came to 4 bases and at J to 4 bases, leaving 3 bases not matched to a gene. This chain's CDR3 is CASSPGLAGAETQYF. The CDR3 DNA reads TGTGCCAGCAGCCCCGGACTAGCGGGAGCAGAGACCCAGTACTTC.

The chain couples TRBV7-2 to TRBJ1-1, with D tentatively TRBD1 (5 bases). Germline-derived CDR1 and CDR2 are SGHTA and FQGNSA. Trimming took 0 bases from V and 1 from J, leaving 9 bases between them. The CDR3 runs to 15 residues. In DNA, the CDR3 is TGTGCCAGCAGCTTAGCGGCAGGGTCGAACACTGAAGCTTTCTTT. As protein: CASSLAAGSNTEAFF.

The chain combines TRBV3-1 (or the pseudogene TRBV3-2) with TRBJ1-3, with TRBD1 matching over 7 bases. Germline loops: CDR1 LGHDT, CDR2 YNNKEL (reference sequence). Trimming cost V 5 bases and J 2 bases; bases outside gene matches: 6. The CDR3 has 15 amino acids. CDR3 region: CASSFSTGTGNTIYF. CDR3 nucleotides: TGTGCCAGCAGCTTTTCGACAGGGACTGGAAACACCATATATTTT.

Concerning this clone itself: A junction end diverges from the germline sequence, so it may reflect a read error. The CDR3 sequence is CASSPRDRGPGTQYF. CDR3 DNA: TGTGCTAGCAGCCCCCGGGACAGGGGGCCGGGGACCCAGTACTTC. The chain combines TRBV7-7 with TRBJ2-5, with 12 bases aligning to TRBD1. The CDR3 runs 15 residues. Germline loops: CDR1 SSHAT, CDR2 FNYEAQ (reference sequence).

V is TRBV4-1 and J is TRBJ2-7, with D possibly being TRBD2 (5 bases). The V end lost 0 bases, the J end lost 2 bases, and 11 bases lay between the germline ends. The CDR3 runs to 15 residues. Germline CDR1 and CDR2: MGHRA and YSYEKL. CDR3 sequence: CASSQDWRTTYEQYF. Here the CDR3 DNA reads TGCGCCAGCAGCCAAGACTGGAGGACGACCTACGAGCAGTACTTC.

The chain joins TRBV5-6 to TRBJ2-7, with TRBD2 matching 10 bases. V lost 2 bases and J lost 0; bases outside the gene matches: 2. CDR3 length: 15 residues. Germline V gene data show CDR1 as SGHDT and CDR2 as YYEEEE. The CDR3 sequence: CASSFLAGGSYEQYF. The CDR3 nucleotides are TGTGCCAGCAGCTTCTTAGCGGGAGGCTCCTACGAGCAGTACTTC.

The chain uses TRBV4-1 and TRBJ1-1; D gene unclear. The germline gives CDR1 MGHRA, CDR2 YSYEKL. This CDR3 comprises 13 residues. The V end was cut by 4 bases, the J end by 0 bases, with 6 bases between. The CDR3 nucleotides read TGCGCCAGCAGCCCGAGAATGAACACTGAAGCTTTCTTT. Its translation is CASSPRMNTEAFF.

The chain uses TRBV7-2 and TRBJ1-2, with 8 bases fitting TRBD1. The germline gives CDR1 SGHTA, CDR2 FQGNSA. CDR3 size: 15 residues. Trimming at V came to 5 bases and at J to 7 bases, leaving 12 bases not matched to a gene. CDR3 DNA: TGTGCCAGCAGCCCGCCTGACAGGGGAGGGAGTGGCTACACCTTC. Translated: CASSPPDRGGSGYTF.

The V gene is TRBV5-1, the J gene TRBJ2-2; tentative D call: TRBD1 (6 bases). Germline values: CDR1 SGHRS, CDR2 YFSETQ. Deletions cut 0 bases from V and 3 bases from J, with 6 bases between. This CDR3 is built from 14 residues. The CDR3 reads CASSLGQDTGELFF. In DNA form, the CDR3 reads TGCGCCAGCAGCTTGGGACAGGACACCGGGGAGCTGTTTTTT.

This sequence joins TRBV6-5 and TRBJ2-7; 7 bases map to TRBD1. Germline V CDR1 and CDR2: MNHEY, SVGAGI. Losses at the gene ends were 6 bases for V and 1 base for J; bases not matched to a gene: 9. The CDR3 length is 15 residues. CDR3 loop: CASRRQGKSSYEQYF. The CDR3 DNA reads TGTGCCAGCAGGCGACAGGGAAAGTCGTCCTACGAGCAGTACTTC.